This T cell receptor (beta chain) originates from a study of blood T cell repertoires in COVID-19. Germline lookup yields CDR1 SGHNT and CDR2 YYREEE (reference sequence). This CDR3 region has 12 residues. V lost 0 bases, J lost 4 bases, and 4 bases lay in between. Authors' processing steps: The authors estimated nucleated cell counts from reference gene primer amplification. Libraries were prepared by immunoSEQ multiplex PCR; TCRdb keeps only in-frame clonotypes and omits some of them. That table is the source of V, J and clone size, and D and trimming were worked out from the DNA. This sample has about 190,000 clones; 82% occur once, and the top ten carry around 5.2%.

The rearrangement links TRBV5-4 to TRBJ2-5; D ambiguous. The sequenced material came from peripheral blood. The sequence derives from a young woman with acute or convalescent COVID-19. This CDR3 reads CASSLVAETQYF. The CDR3 DNA reads as TGTGCCAGCAGCTTGGTAGCAGAGACCCAGTACTTC.